This is a list of T cell receptor beta chains from one sample in a study of blood T cell repertoires in COVID-19. The protocol was immunoSEQ multiplex PCR, while the TCRdb copy is restricted to in-frame clones and leaves out a portion. Among 100,000 to 150,000 clones listed, around 80% were seen once. Material: peripheral blood. The receptors here all came from a man in his fifties with acute or convalescent COVID-19. Both conserved end residues are part of each CDR3. A D gene is named only where the DNA matches it firmly. The size field is filled for only some rows; it gives once, few, many or a size class.

j_gene: TRBJ2-7; abundance: once; d_gene: TRBD1; v_gene: TRBV15; CDR3aa: CATSREDRAGYEQYF; CDR3nt: TGTGCCACCAGCAGAGAGGACAGGGCGGGATACGAGCAGTACTTC
j_gene: TRBJ1-1; abundance: few; d_gene: NA; v_gene: TRBV5-1; CDR3aa: CASSLGEESEAFF; CDR3nt: TGCGCCAGCAGCTTGGGAGAGGAGTCTGAAGCTTTCTTT
j_gene: TRBJ1-2; abundance: few; d_gene: NA; v_gene: TRBV5-1; CDR3aa: CASSTTGTSNYGYTF; CDR3nt: TGCGCCAGCAGCACAACAGGGACGTCTAACTATGGCTACACCTTC
j_gene: TRBJ2-2; abundance: NA; d_gene: TRBD2; v_gene: TRBV28; CDR3aa: CASSFPTSGIRPNTGELFF; CDR3nt: TGTGCCAGCAGTTTTCCGACTAGCGGGATCCGGCCGAACACCGGGGAGCTGTTTTTT
j_gene: TRBJ2-3; abundance: NA; d_gene: TRBD2; v_gene: TRBV6-5; CDR3aa: CASSSASGNTDTQYF; CDR3nt: TGTGCCAGCAGTTCGGCTAGCGGAAACACAGATACGCAGTATTTT
j_gene: TRBJ2-3; abundance: many; d_gene: NA; v_gene: TRBV3-1/TRBV3-2; CDR3aa: CASSHFRGTDTQYF; CDR3nt: TGTGCCAGCAGCCACTTCCGGGGGACAGATACGCAGTATTTT
j_gene: TRBJ2-7; abundance: NA; d_gene: NA; v_gene: TRBV7-8; CDR3aa: CASSLSAAGSYEQYF; CDR3nt: TGTGCCAGCAGCTTATCCGCGGCAGGGTCCTACGAGCAGTACTTC
j_gene: TRBJ1-2; abundance: few; d_gene: NA; v_gene: TRBV3-1/TRBV3-2; CDR3aa: CASSFGHPENGYTF; CDR3nt: TGTGCCAGCAGCTTCGGACACCCGGAGAATGGCTACACCTTC
j_gene: TRBJ2-1; abundance: NA; d_gene: NA; v_gene: TRBV28; CDR3aa: CASRMGGGQYNEQFF; CDR3nt: TGTGCCAGCCGAATGGGGGGAGGCCAATACAATGAGCAGTTCTTC
j_gene: TRBJ2-7; abundance: NA; d_gene: TRBD2; v_gene: TRBV4-2; CDR3aa: CASSQEALAGAYEQYF; CDR3nt: TGTGCCAGCAGCCAAGAGGCCCTAGCGGGGGCCTACGAGCAGTACTTC
j_gene: TRBJ1-6; abundance: NA; d_gene: TRBD1; v_gene: TRBV5-4; CDR3aa: CASSLGTGVPPLHF; CDR3nt: TGTGCCAGCAGCTTGGGGACAGGCGTCCCACCCCTCCACTTT
j_gene: TRBJ1-1; abundance: few; d_gene: TRBD1; v_gene: TRBV28; CDR3aa: CASITGQGWTEAFF; CDR3nt: TGTGCCAGCATAACGGGACAGGGGTGGACTGAAGCTTTCTTT
j_gene: TRBJ1-5; abundance: NA; d_gene: NA; v_gene: TRBV24-1; CDR3aa: CATSDASQGLNQPQHF; CDR3nt: TGTGCCACCAGTGATGCGTCCCAGGGACTTAATCAGCCCCAGCATTTT
j_gene: TRBJ1-5; abundance: NA; d_gene: NA; v_gene: TRBV4-1; CDR3aa: CASSQVGGRSRNQPQHF; CDR3nt: TGCGCCAGCAGCCAAGTCGGAGGCAGATCCCGCAATCAGCCCCAGCATTTT
j_gene: TRBJ1-2; abundance: NA; d_gene: NA; v_gene: TRBV30; CDR3aa: CAWTLYSSPNYGYTF; CDR3nt: TGTGCCTGGACCCTCTACAGCTCTCCTAACTATGGCTACACCTTC
j_gene: TRBJ2-7; abundance: NA; d_gene: TRBD1; v_gene: TRBV7-2; CDR3aa: CASSSPGQSSYEQYF; CDR3nt: TGTGCCAGCAGCTCTCCGGGACAGAGCTCCTACGAGCAGTACTTC